This entry lists 9 T cell receptor beta chains sequenced from one sample in a study of blood T cell repertoires in COVID-19. The protocol was immunoSEQ multiplex PCR, while the TCRdb copy is restricted to in-frame clones and leaves out a portion. The data hold a few hundred thousand clones, with 80% to 95% observed a single time. The sequenced sample was peripheral blood. The receptor source for this set is a woman younger than 45 with COVID-19, enrolled during active disease.

The V and J genes are TRBV4-1 and TRBJ1-5, with 12 bases that match TRBD1. J was trimmed by 2 bases and V by 4 bases; bases with no gene match: 3. CDR3 length: 16 amino acids. CDR1 and CDR2 from the germline V gene are MGHRA and YSYEKL. CDR3 region: CASSPGTGGGNQPQHF. The CDR3 coding sequence is TGCGCCAGCAGCCCCGGGACAGGGGGCGGCAATCAGCCCCAGCATTTT.

V is TRBV9 and J is TRBJ2-5, with 14 bases matching TRBD2. The length of the CDR3 is 17 residues. CDR1 and CDR2 (germline): SGDLS, YYNGEE. With V trimmed by 6 bases and J by 1 base, 8 bases remained unmatched. In nucleotides, the CDR3 is TGTGCCAGCACTAGGTGGGGACTAGCGGGAGCCCAAGAGACCCAGTACTTC. Translation gives CASTRWGLAGAQETQYF.

This chain connects TRBV2 to TRBJ2-7; D is undetermined. Looked up from germline, CDR1 is SNHLY and CDR2 is FYNNEI. Trimming took off 5 bases at V and 5 bases at J, with 10 bases between the two ends. There are 12 residues in the CDR3. CDR3: CASSLGRNEQYF. In nucleotides, the CDR3 is TGTGCCAGCAGTTTGGGCCGGAACGAGCAGTACTTC.

The V call is TRBV7-9, the J call TRBJ2-2; 7 bases fit TRBD1. The CDR3 is 13 residues long. V was pared by 5 bases and J by 8 bases, with 5 bases of the junction left unmatched. CDR1 is SEHNR and CDR2 is FQNEAQ in the germline V gene (reference sequence). The CDR3 coding sequence is TGTGCCAGCAGCCCTACGACAGGGGGGGAGCTGTTTTTT. Its translation is CASSPTTGGELFF.

This rearrangement joins TRBV19 to TRBJ2-5; tentative D call: TRBD1 (6 bases). The germline V gene encodes CDR1 LNHDA and CDR2 SQIVND (reference sequence). The CDR3 length is 15 residues. Trimming took 7 bases from V and 5 from J, leaving 20 bases between them. In DNA, the CDR3 is TGTGCCAGTAACTTGCAGGGGTCGGCTACGGAGACCCAGTACTTC. Its translation: CASNLQGSATETQYF.

The rearrangement links TRBV7-2 to TRBJ1-2, with D possibly matching TRBD1 (6 bases). This CDR3 spans 15 amino acids. The germline V gene encodes CDR1 SGHTA and CDR2 FQGNSA. The germline V and J ends were trimmed by 0 bases and 8 bases, with 16 bases remaining between them. The CDR3 DNA reads TGTGCCAGCAGCTTAGCGCTACCAGGGGCTCACGGCTACACCTTC. Its translation: CASSLALPGAHGYTF.

This chain links TRBV28 with TRBJ2-2, with TRBD2 matching 12 bases. CDR3 length: 17 residues. Trimming took 4 bases from V and 6 from J; bases not matched to a gene: 9. In germline, CDR1 is MDHEN, CDR2 SYDVKM. The CDR3 here is CASSSTGLAGPAGELFF. CDR3 DNA: TGTGCCAGCAGTTCAACCGGACTAGCGGGACCGGCCGGGGAGCTGTTTTTT.

The V gene is TRBV2, the J gene TRBJ2-5; 10 positions match TRBD2. V dropped 7 bases and J dropped 1; count of bases not matched to a gene: 9. Germline CDR1 reads SNHLY; CDR2 reads FYNNEI. The CDR3 is made up of 16 amino acids. CDR3 coding DNA: TGTGCCAGCATCACTAGCGGGACAAAGCCCCAAGAGACCCAGTACTTC. It encodes CASITSGTKPQETQYF.

A note on this clone: In the same sample, other DNA sequences code for this CDR3. The V call is TRBV6-1, the J call TRBJ1-1; D gene unclear. V shed 3 bases and J shed 5 bases, with 7 bases lying between them. This CDR3 is 12 amino acids long. The germline gives CDR1 MNHNS, CDR2 SASEGT. CDR3 loop: CASSDRGTEAFF. DNA of the CDR3: TGTGCCAGCAGTGATCGGGGAACTGAAGCTTTCTTT.